One and the same sample provided the 3 T cell receptor beta chains below, sequenced in a study of CD8 T cells in Susac syndrome. After extraction with the RNeasy kit, roughly 0.5 to 1 ug of the RNA was reverse transcribed using random hexamers. TCRdb independently ran MiXCR on the immunoSEQ multiplex PCR reads; one entry per CDR3 protein. The profile covers 120,000 to 150,000 distinct CDR3 sequences, with approximately 95% appearing a single time and under 0.095% taken by the ten largest. The sequenced material came from CD4+ T cells from PBMCs. The source is a human donor in good health.

This sequence joins TRBV27 and TRBJ1-5, with TRBD1 matching over 9 bases. Trimming cost V 6 bases and J 4 bases; bases outside gene matches: 7. This CDR3 is built from 15 residues. Germline values: CDR1 MNHEY, CDR2 SMNVEV (reference sequence). The DNA for the CDR3 is TGTGCCAGCAGCGGACAGGGGTTGGGTAATCAGCCCCAGCATTTT. This codes for CASSGQGLGNQPQHF.

This chain connects TRBV5-6 to TRBJ2-7, with a weak D call TRBD2 (5 bases). V was clipped by 2 bases and J by 0 bases, with 12 bases between them. From germline, CDR1 is SGHDT and CDR2 YYEEEE. This CDR3 spans 15 amino acids. CDR3 in DNA: TGTGCCAGCAGCTTCGTCGGGGTGAGCTCCTACGAGCAGTACTTC. Translating it yields CASSFVGVSSYEQYF.

V usage is TRBV30 and J usage is TRBJ1-2; D remains ambiguous. Germline CDR1 GTSNPN, CDR2 SVGIG (reference sequence). Trimming took 8 bases from V and 2 from J, leaving 15 bases between them. This CDR3 is 13 amino acids long. This CDR3 reads CASARTPNYGYTF. The CDR3 nucleotides read TGTGCCAGCGCAAGGACCCCCAACTATGGCTACACCTTC.